Below, one T cell receptor (beta chain) is given with its context. The antigen it binds to is not known. Within one base of it there is no much larger clone, and no base qualities were kept. Receptor libraries were prepared by the immunoSEQ multiplex PCR assay. For the multiplex PCR, a mixture combining 60 forward primers for TCR Vbeta segments and 13 reverse primers for TCR Jbeta segments was used. The CDR3 region of rearranged TCR beta genes was amplified from genomic DNA by a multiplex PCR assay. The amplified TCR beta libraries were sequenced on the Illumina HiSeq System as 87-base-pair reads. The paper's data handling went like this. Across the 700 or so repertoires, a later analysis counted tens of millions of unique TCR beta chains, roughly 11 million of which were shared by at least two donors. Raw reads were error-corrected and collapsed into unique sequences with a nearest-neighbor algorithm that merged closely related sequences to remove PCR and sequencing errors. To assign V, D and J gene segments, CDR3 sequences were aligned to IMGT reference sequences. For a sequence to be retained, a match of at least six nucleotides to both a V gene segment and a J gene segment was required. Rearrangements were called productive when the CDR3 lacked stop codons and stayed in frame with V and J; all others were non-productive. CDR3 was defined by IMGT convention, running from the second conserved V-encoded cysteine to the conserved J-encoded phenylalanine. The earlier analysis of some 550 of the donors excluded any sequence lacking an unambiguous match to a single V gene segment. An earlier analysis of fewer than 650 of the donors classified V segments as functional when productive rearrangements were above 56.7% and as segregating when the standard deviation between donors was above 5%. A statistical classification framework was developed to diagnose cytomegalovirus status using the catalog of TCR beta chain sequences. In a later analysis, V and J genes were assigned by comparing TCR nucleotide sequences against IMGT/GENE-DB human TR gene sequences. In a later analysis, CDR3 sequences and most-parsimonious VDJ recombination scenarios were assigned using the TCRdist pipeline. A later analysis defined each TCR beta chain by its CDR3 amino acid sequence plus V-gene family, and excluded reads lacking a unique V-gene family. In a later analysis, 450 to 600 highly shared, low-generation-probability nucleotide sequences were removed to address suspected cross-contamination and a sequencing artifact. In a later analysis, a clonal expansion index for each public chain was calculated from normalized within-repertoire ranks of inferred template counts. In a later analysis, generation probabilities were computed using a VDJ recombination model fitted to out-of-frame rearrangements, and the results were checked against IGoR. In a later analysis, hypergeometric tests were used to score TCR-TCR, TCR-HLA and TCR-CMV co-occurrence, with a repertoire-size bias correction applied to TCR pairs. A later analysis estimated false discovery rates by permuting HLA or CMV assignments 20 times. In a later analysis, co-occurring TCRs were grouped using DBSCAN, with TCRdist sequence similarity added in when clustering inside HLA-allele-positive subsets. Repertoires with fewer than 30,000 or more than 120,000 public chains were left out of co-occurrence clustering, as were about 5 repertoires with anomalous nucleotide sharing. Drawn from immuneACCESS, this table holds only the in-frame rearrangements with V and J called that TCRdb kept. Clones are partly lost; checked studies trace under half to an unresolved V gene and leave the rest unexplained. D and trimming were read from the DNA, whereas the V and J calls and clone size are those reported in that table. The sample table holds 130,000 to 150,000 clones, of which roughly 80% were seen once. Clones ranked in the top ten supply roughly 2.9% of the sample.

The cohort was made up of approximately 670 healthy bone marrow donors. At the time of sampling, all cohort members were nominally healthy, though unrecorded immune exposures were likely present. The donor was CMV seronegative and was included in the group of a few hundred seronegative cohort members. A peripheral blood sample was collected from each donor, and TCR beta sequencing was performed on peripheral blood mononuclear cells. The Qiagen DNeasy Blood Extraction Kit was used to extract genomic DNA from the blood cell samples. Sequences SNHLY (CDR1) and FYNNEI (CDR2) are obtained from the germline V gene. Germline trimming amounts to 4 bases on V and 4 bases on J, with 12 as the count of junction bases outside the gene matches. The CDR3 starts with the cysteine, ends with the phenylalanine, and has 19 residues. The retained sequence is limited to the CDR3, 57 bases, with the frame set at the first base.

This record belongs to a study of cytomegalovirus exposure and HLA in healthy donors (dated by TCRdb to the late 2010s). General notes on the study: An earlier analysis of several hundred of the donors reported over 250 Gb of sequence data and 90 million to 120 million unique TCR beta sequences obtained from approximately 180 million T cells. A separate validation cohort of 100 to 150 different subjects was used in addition to the approximately 700-subject first cohort. A later analysis re-examined previously published TCR beta repertoires from more than 550 donors and added high-resolution HLA genotyping to investigate patterns of TCR occurrence. High-throughput TCR immunosequencing, statistical association of individual TCRs with disease status, and machine learning were combined to predict cytomegalovirus infection status. Donor age, sex, ethnicity and CMV serostatus were compiled alongside the repertoire data. Roughly 300 gigabases of sequencing data and 70 million to 95 million unique TCR sequences made up an early release that covered around 640 HLA-typed donors. The study profiled the T cell repertoires of under 700 subjects by immunosequencing and related them to cytomegalovirus serostatus. The number of donors typed differed by locus, with roughly 629-640 for A, B, C, DRB1 and DQB1, around 500 for DQA1, approximately 580 for DPA1, and under 490 for DPB1. In an earlier analysis of 500 to 650 of the donors, high-throughput TCR beta sequencing was used to judge whether each TCR beta V gene segment behaved as functional or pseudogenic. Every repertoire in the discovery cohort had been generated on one and the same sequencing platform. Across 398 genotyped donors of the cohort, an average of roughly 200,000 unique TCR beta nucleotide sequences per donor were sequenced, and approximately 19% of those sequences were non-productive. The study aimed to test whether cataloging public T cell receptors could reveal signatures of past pathogen exposure. Genome-wide SNP genotypes for about 65% of the 666 donors were used in a later genetic analysis, which treated that subset as a discovery cohort. Because of strong linkage in the cohort, roughly five DR-DQ haplotypes were treated as single units for association and clustering. The later analysis used no new phenotypic data to find candidate immune exposures, relying instead on TCR beta sequences and their occurrence across donors. Class I and class II HLA loci were covered by the typing at four-digit resolution. The genetic ancestry cluster associated with self-reported Caucasian donors included about four fifths of the approximately 410 genotyped donors. Study-level results and caveats: Because HLA typing was unavailable for some donors at each locus, only the typed subset was used in association tests. According to the authors, the approach could potentially be generalized to other disease states and immunological phenotypes. Linkage disequilibrium might explain the correlated functional status among segregating V segments, but an unknown experimental factor could not be ruled out. The sequencing pipeline was judged likely to have produced a cluster of highly shared sequence variants as a technical artifact. CMV serostatus was the only immune exposure information available for the cohort. A further reported finding was that TCR beta sequences accurately predicted the HLA-A and HLA-B alleles for most subjects in the first cohort. While some public TCRs were present in many individuals, most TCR sequences turned up only very rarely across donors. Cytomegalovirus status was reported to be diagnosed by the classifier with high specificity and sensitivity in both the original and validation cohorts. A later analysis reported that several top co-occurrence clusters appeared linked to parvovirus B19, influenza, CMV and Epstein-Barr virus. Some IMGT-functional V segments, including TRBV6-2 and TRBV6-3, could not be distinguished by the 87-base-pair reads and were therefore excluded. The earlier analysis of almost 600 of the donors excluded some 15 rarely observed V segments, including chromosome 9 orphons, because counts were too low. Sequencing depth was assumed to be roughly uniform across donors in the presence/absence analyses, though that assumption may not hold. An earlier analysis of approximately 570 of the donors showed that most TCR beta V segments appeared in productive rearrangements either about 87% or about 30% of the time, which broadly matched IMGT annotations. At a false discovery rate of 0.05, a later analysis linked 16,951 TCR beta sequences to specific HLA alleles. Assigning TCR associations to individual alleles was difficult when HLA alleles, especially DR and DQ, strongly co-occurred. In this cohort, only TCR beta chains were sequenced, and detectable features were limited by the absence of alpha or paired-chain data. A later genetic analysis reported fewer N-insertions in productive TCRs among donors in an Asian-associated ancestry cluster than the roughly 640-donor mean. In vitro tests confirmed that a few of the cytomegalovirus-associated TCR beta chains recognize cytomegalovirus antigens. In the study, about 150 TCR beta chains were listed as associated with cytomegalovirus. A later analysis found that most CMV-associated TCR beta chains appeared HLA-restricted, with HLA associations seemingly driven largely by CMV exposure. An association between a missense DCLRE1C variant and V-gene and J-gene trimming of TCR beta chains was found in a later genetic analysis and replicated in an independent cohort. In a later analysis, HLA-associated TCR beta chains showed more clonal expansion and lower generation probabilities than non-associated chains that were equally common. A later analysis found that TCR association rates varied across HLA loci, with DRB1 alleles showing the most associated TCRs and HLA-C alleles the fewest.

Recombination linked TRBV2 to TRBJ2-2; TRBD2 aligns with 13 central bases. This clonotype was sampled from a woman younger than 45 in good health and CMV-seronegative. Source material: PBMCs. For the CDR3, the sequence is CASSAETSGRASSTGELFF. The sequence in DNA is TGTGCCAGCAGTGCGGAAACTAGCGGGAGGGCCAGTAGCACCGGGGAGCTGTTTTTT.